The 24 T cell receptor beta chains in this list originate from one sample, sequenced in a study of vaccination and CD4 T cells after COVID-19. These receptors have no identified antigens. Sequencing of the DNA from cultured CD4+ T cells was carried out with the Oncomine TCR Beta short-read assay. TCRdb re-called the PCR reads through MiXCR, storing one row per CDR3 protein. The sample yields nearly 15,000 distinct CDR3 sequences, about 55% seen once. Described treatment: approximately 11-day PBMC culture with coronavirus spike peptide pools or control peptides (ViraFEST assay). Here the sequenced sample was CD4+ T cells from blood, cultured in vitro, taken before SARS-CoV-2 vaccination. These receptors were obtained from a human donor who had recovered from COVID-19.

This chain joins TRBV7-2 and TRBJ1-2; D may be TRBD1 (6 bases). Per germline, CDR1 SGHTA and CDR2 FQGNSA. Trimming left V 2 bases short and J 5 bases short, with 18 bases between. CDR3 length equals 16 residues. The CDR3 coding sequence is TGTGCCAGCAGCTTAACCGCACGGGGGCAGGGGTATGGCTACACCTTC. Translating gives CASSLTARGQGYGYTF.

This clonotype is labeled medium-sized (0.01 to 0.1%). The chain has TRBV6-5 and TRBJ1-5; no reliable D call. This CDR3 comprises 13 residues. Trimming cost V 0 bases and J 5 bases, with 5 bases left between them. Germline V CDR1 and CDR2: MNHEY, SVGAGI. The CDR3 loop is CASSYSTYQPQHF. The CDR3 bases are TGTGCCAGCAGTTACTCGACTTATCAGCCCCAGCATTTT.

This clonotype showed up just a few times. The rearrangement joins TRBV20-1 to TRBJ1-1; TRBD1 might be the D (6 bases). Trimming removed 6 bases at V and 0 bases at J, with 11 bases between. Germline V lookup: CDR1 DFQATT, CDR2 SNEGSKA (reference sequence). The CDR3 totals 13 residues. In DNA form, the CDR3 reads TGCAGTGCGGAGGGACAACTGAACACTGAAGCTTTCTTT. It specifies CSAEGQLNTEAFF.

The rearrangement links TRBV21-1 to TRBJ1-5; TRBD1 reflects the table's D call only, with no check against the DNA. TRBV21-1 is a recognized pseudogene. The CDR3 length is 17 residues. CDR3 nucleotide sequence: TGTGCCAGCAGCAACACCGGCAGGGGAGGAGGCAATCAGCCCCAGCATTTT. Protein product: CASSNTGRGGGNQPQHF.

CDR3 sequence: CASSPRADEQFF. Written as DNA, the CDR3 is TGCGCCAGCAGCCCCAGGGCTGATGAGCAGTTCTTC. The rearrangement uses TRBV5-1 and TRBJ2-1; D may be TRBD1 (5 bases). CDR3 length equals 12 residues. Germline V gene lookup returns CDR1 SGHRS and CDR2 YFSETQ. V lost 4 bases and J lost 8, with 10 bases in between.

The V gene is TRBV15, the J gene TRBJ2-3, with 10 nucleotides matching TRBD1. V lost 3 bases and J lost 3; bases outside the gene matches: 3. The length of the CDR3 is 15 residues. The germline V gene encodes CDR1 LNHNV and CDR2 YYDKDF (reference sequence). The CDR3 loop is CATSSRDRGTDTQYF. The CDR3 DNA reads as TGTGCCACCAGCAGTAGGGACAGGGGAACAGATACGCAGTATTTT.

The rearrangement joins TRBV7-6 to TRBJ1-3, with 9 bases that match TRBD1. V shed 5 bases, J shed 4 bases, and the junction held 6 bases outside the gene matches. This CDR3 spans 15 amino acids. CDR1 is SGHVS, CDR2 FNYEAQ, per germline. The CDR3 region is CASSVRTGAGNTIYF. Here the CDR3 DNA reads TGTGCCAGCAGCGTCCGGACAGGGGCAGGAAACACCATATATTTT.

This rearrangement joins TRBV7-9 to TRBJ2-1, with a possible D match to TRBD1 (5 bases). The germline gives CDR1 SEHNR, CDR2 FQNEAQ (reference sequence). The CDR3 is 13 amino acids. The V gene lost 7 bases and the J gene lost 7 bases, with 14 bases spanning the gap. CDR3 coding DNA: TGTGCCAGCAAACCTGGGGCCTGGAATGAGCAGTTCTTC. The encoded protein is CASKPGAWNEQFF.

The chain joins TRBV20-1 to TRBJ2-2, with D perhaps being TRBD1 or TRBD2 (5 bases each). Per the germline V gene, CDR1 is DFQATT and CDR2 is SNEGSKA (reference sequence). V lost 1 base and J 7 bases, leaving 13 bases between the germline ends. The CDR3 runs 14 residues. The CDR3 bases are TGCAGTGCTAGAGGGGACCAGCTTAACGGGGAGCTGTTTTTT. Protein sequence: CSARGDQLNGELFF.

The CDR3 nucleotides read TGTGCCAGCAGCTTACAGGGGGCGGATGAAAAACTGTTTTTT. It codes for CASSLQGADEKLFF. The chain employs TRBV7-2 and TRBJ1-4; the match to TRBD1 covers 8 bases. V shed 2 bases and J 6 bases; nucleotides not matched to a gene: 2. CDR1 is SGHTA and CDR2 is FQGNSA in the germline V gene. This CDR3 is 14 amino acids long.

The genes are TRBV7-2 and TRBJ2-7; 7 bases match TRBD1. CDR3 length: 14 amino acids. Germline V gives CDR1 SGHTA, CDR2 FQGNSA. V lost 7 bases and J lost 2; bases outside the gene matches: 8. CDR3 residues: CASTEGQLPYEQYF. The CDR3 DNA sequence: TGTGCCAGCACCGAGGGACAGCTCCCCTACGAGCAGTACTTC.

The chain links TRBV7-2 to TRBJ1-2; D is uncertain. CDR3 size: 15 residues. With 0 bases removed from V and 4 bases from J, the gap between germline ends came to 12 bases. The germline V gene encodes CDR1 SGHTA and CDR2 FQGNSA. The CDR3: CASSLAPGLGYGYTF. CDR3 nucleotides: TGTGCCAGCAGCTTAGCTCCCGGGTTGGGCTATGGCTACACCTTC.

The V call is TRBV19, the J call TRBJ2-1; D possibly corresponds to TRBD2 (6 bases). CDR1 LNHDA and CDR2 SQIVND come from the germline V gene (reference sequence). Between the trimmed V and J ends, which lost 3 bases and 0 bases, there was a span of 12 bases. The CDR3 is made up of 16 amino acids. The chain's CDR3 is CASSILGSLSYNEQFF. Here the CDR3 DNA reads TGTGCCAGTAGTATTCTCGGGAGCCTCTCCTACAATGAGCAGTTCTTC. Drawing the rest from reference TRBV19 and TRBJ2-1, the complete variable domain is DGGITQSPKYLFRKEGQNVTLSCEQNLNHDAMYWYRQDPGQGLRLIYYSQIVNDFQKGDIAEGYSVSREKKESFPLTVTSAQKNPTAFYLCASSILGSLSYNEQFFGPGTRLTVL.

J is TRBJ2-2 and V is TRBV27; the match to TRBD1 covers 9 bases. Trimming at V came to 6 bases and at J to 6 bases, leaving 8 bases not matched to a gene. The CDR3 loop spans 15 amino acids. The germline CDR1 and CDR2 sequences are MNHEY and SMNVEV (reference sequence). CDR3 coding DNA: TGTGCCAGCAGCGTAACACAGGGGGCGTCCGGGGAGCTGTTTTTT. This translates into CASSVTQGASGELFF.

CDR3 in amino acids: CATSRGLAADTQYF. The CDR3 DNA sequence: TGTGCCACCAGCAGAGGGTTAGCGGCGGATACGCAGTATTTT. The chain uses TRBV15 and TRBJ2-3; D might be TRBD2 (6 bases). This CDR3 is built from 14 residues. V was pared by 1 base and J by 6 bases, with 11 bases between. Germline V lookup: CDR1 LNHNV, CDR2 YYDKDF (reference sequence).

This chain uses TRBV2 with TRBJ2-1; TRBD2 matches at 9 bases. V lost 2 bases, J lost 4 bases, and 15 bases stayed unmatched. CDR3 length equals 19 residues. Germline CDR1 reads SNHLY; CDR2 reads FYNNEI. The CDR3 reads CASSEKWVAGALIYNEQFF. CDR3 sequence (DNA): TGTGCCAGCAGTGAAAAGTGGGTAGCGGGGGCCCTAATATACAATGAGCAGTTCTTC.

The chain has TRBV24-1 and TRBJ1-2, with D uncertain. CDR3 length: 14 residues. Germline V gives CDR1 KGHDR, CDR2 SFDVKD. V dropped 4 bases and J dropped 6 bases, with 14 bases sitting between them. CDR3 sequence (DNA): TGTGCCACCAGTGACGATACACGAATGAATGGCTACACCTTC. The encoded protein is CATSDDTRMNGYTF.

The rearrangement links TRBV27 to TRBJ2-1; the D call may be TRBD1 or TRBD2 (6 bases each). CDR3 length equals 15 residues. Germline loops: CDR1 MNHEY, CDR2 SMNVEV (reference sequence). Trimming pared 2 bases from V and 8 bases from J, leaving 16 bases between. Here the CDR3 reads CASSLRSGASDEQFF. DNA for the CDR3: TGTGCCAGCAGTTTACGTTCGGGGGCTAGCGATGAGCAGTTCTTC.

The chain links TRBV12-3 or TRBV12-4 to TRBJ2-7; 9 bases are a match to TRBD1. The CDR3 consists of 15 residues. The V gene end was trimmed by 6 bases and the J gene end by 0 bases; junction bases not matched to a gene: 6. In nucleotides, the CDR3 is TGTGCCAGCAGCCTCACAGGGGGCGCCTCCTACGAGCAGTACTTC. Its translation is CASSLTGGASYEQYF.

V gene TRBV14 combines with J gene TRBJ1-2; no reliable D call. CDR1 and CDR2 (germline): SGHDN, FVKESK. The V gene lost 0 bases and the J gene lost 12 bases, with 14 bases spanning the gap. The CDR3 length is 13 residues. The CDR3: CASSQDLRDENTF. For the CDR3, the DNA is TGTGCCAGCAGCCAAGATCTGAGGGATGAAAACACCTTC.

The chain employs TRBV20-1 and TRBJ2-7; 12 bases line up with TRBD2. Germline V lookup: CDR1 DFQATT, CDR2 SNEGSKA (reference sequence). This CDR3 region has 17 residues. The ends lost 3 bases at V and 7 bases at J; junction bases unmatched: 16. CDR3 sequence reads: CSARGIKGLAGDPEQYF. The DNA for the CDR3 is TGCAGTGCTAGGGGAATTAAGGGACTAGCGGGCGACCCAGAGCAGTACTTC.

The chain couples TRBV7-9 to TRBJ1-2; maybe TRBD1 (5 bases). With 1 base removed from V and 6 bases from J, the gap between germline ends came to 12 bases. The CDR3 is 14 residues long. Germline CDR1 is SEHNR and CDR2 is FQNEAQ (reference sequence). The CDR3 reads CASSLEEAGNGYTF. DNA of the CDR3: TGTGCCAGCAGCTTAGAGGAGGCAGGGAATGGCTACACCTTC.

V gene TRBV7-3 combines with J gene TRBJ2-3; D may be TRBD2 (7 bases). The ends were cut back, 3 bases at V and 4 bases at J, with 14 bases in the middle. The CDR3 contains 15 residues. The germline V gene encodes CDR1 SGHTA and CDR2 FQGTGA. DNA for the CDR3: TGTGCCAGCAGCTTGGGTGGGGGGGCCGCAGATACGCAGTATTTT. Translation gives CASSLGGGAADTQYF.

The V gene is TRBV6-2 or TRBV6-3, the J gene TRBJ2-5; D unresolved. The germline gives CDR1 MNHEY, CDR2 SVGEGT. This CDR3 has 16 residues. V lost 2 bases and J 0 bases, leaving 13 bases between the germline ends. CDR3 protein: CASSYEPGLYQETQYF. CDR3 nucleotide sequence: TGTGCCAGCAGTTACGAGCCAGGATTGTACCAAGAGACCCAGTACTTC.